These T cell receptor beta chains were read from a single sample in a study of shared T cell receptors in the human thymus. Libraries were prepared by immunoSEQ multiplex PCR; TCRdb keeps only in-frame clonotypes and omits some of them. Of about 710,000 clones listed, around 87% were seen once; the top ten hold approximately 0.0097%. This same sample was also taken into another study, of human thymus T cells.

The sequenced sample was thymocytes. The receptor set was obtained from a boy in the first two years of life with a congenital heart defect. CDR3s leave out the opening cysteine and the closing phenylalanine or tryptophan. Each record gives: J gene, V gene, D gene, CDR3 protein. D genes are given only for firm matches.

J gene: TRBJ2-1
V gene: TRBV10-3
D gene: TRBD2
CDR3 protein: AISVMASGDRTDEQF

J gene: TRBJ2-2
V gene: TRBV4-1
D gene: .
CDR3 protein: ASGLGHDGELF

J gene: TRBJ1-6
V gene: TRBV27
D gene: TRBD1
CDR3 protein: ASSLSTGSNSPLH

J gene: TRBJ1-4
V gene: TRBV7-9
D gene: TRBD1
CDR3 protein: ASSLQGAEEKLF

J gene: TRBJ2-7
V gene: TRBV6-5
D gene: .
CDR3 protein: ASSYAAGYEQY

J gene: TRBJ1-2
V gene: TRBV9
D gene: .
CDR3 protein: ASSVDSDGVYGYT

J gene: TRBJ2-7
V gene: TRBV7-7
D gene: .
CDR3 protein: ASSLGVGPHSYEQY

J gene: TRBJ2-7
V gene: TRBV23-1
D gene: .
CDR3 protein: ASSQFKY

J gene: TRBJ2-5
V gene: TRBV18
D gene: .
CDR3 protein: ASSRSRGTQETQY

J gene: TRBJ2-2
V gene: TRBV12-5
D gene: .
CDR3 protein: ASGLGSNTGELF

J gene: TRBJ2-1
V gene: TRBV30
D gene: TRBD2
CDR3 protein: AWRKNGASGGLGPL

J gene: TRBJ2-1
V gene: TRBV29-1
D gene: TRBD2
CDR3 protein: SVGGTSGRGNEQF

J gene: TRBJ1-5
V gene: TRBV19
D gene: .
CDR3 protein: ASSSNRPNQPQH

J gene: TRBJ2-2
V gene: TRBV28
D gene: TRBD2
CDR3 protein: ASSLSLRGGNTGELF

J gene: TRBJ2-4
V gene: TRBV7-6
D gene: .
CDR3 protein: ASSLHAGSNIQY

J gene: TRBJ2-2
V gene: TRBV6-5
D gene: .
CDR3 protein: ASSYTVTGELF

J gene: TRBJ2-7
V gene: TRBV19
D gene: TRBD1
CDR3 protein: ASSQTGNEVKQY

J gene: TRBJ2-1
V gene: TRBV7-8
D gene: .
CDR3 protein: ASSLVLRGSSYNEQF

J gene: TRBJ1-6
V gene: TRBV28
D gene: .
CDR3 protein: ASSLRAEGGNSPLH

J gene: TRBJ2-5
V gene: TRBV19
D gene: TRBD2
CDR3 protein: ASSSGRPREETQY

J gene: TRBJ1-2
V gene: TRBV30
D gene: TRBD1
CDR3 protein: AWSDGTGDGYT

J gene: TRBJ1-5
V gene: TRBV19
D gene: .
CDR3 protein: ASSISSPNQPQH

J gene: TRBJ2-3
V gene: TRBV7-2
D gene: .
CDR3 protein: ASSLGESTDTQY

J gene: TRBJ2-1
V gene: TRBV4-3
D gene: TRBD2
CDR3 protein: ASSPGLAGSNEQF

J gene: TRBJ1-1
V gene: TRBV5-1
D gene: .
CDR3 protein: ASSLLRRGNRNTEAF

J gene: TRBJ2-1
V gene: TRBV9
D gene: TRBD2
CDR3 protein: ASNREPGTSVSSYNEQF

J gene: TRBJ2-3
V gene: TRBV5-1
D gene: .
CDR3 protein: ASNGDKSTDTQY

J gene: TRBJ2-1
V gene: TRBV14
D gene: TRBD2
CDR3 protein: ASSQTSGGLFYNEQF

J gene: TRBJ1-2
V gene: TRBV6-1
D gene: TRBD1
CDR3 protein: ASSDRGRVYGYT

J gene: TRBJ2-2
V gene: TRBV27
D gene: TRBD1
CDR3 protein: ASTGQDPNTGELF

J gene: TRBJ2-1
V gene: TRBV4-3
D gene: .
CDR3 protein: ASSQRGGNEQF

J gene: TRBJ2-7
V gene: TRBV12-5
D gene: TRBD2
CDR3 protein: ASGLGAGTSGYEQY